These T cell receptor beta chains were read from a single sample in a study of siplizumab effects on memory and regulatory T cells. The repertoire was sequenced with immunoSEQ multiplex PCR; TCRdb's copy has only in-frame clones and lacks some. This table holds some 100,000 clones, around nine tenths found once. The sequenced material came from non-Treg CD4+ T cells sorted from blood. Source of these receptors: a human donor in good health. Each CDR3 is given with its conserved first and last residue. A D gene is named only where the DNA matches it firmly. A row's size may be missing; if present it is once, few, many or a size class.

>TRBV29-1|12|TRBJ2-5|once|NA
CSTERQQETQYF
TGCAGCACTGAGCGGCAGCAAGAGACCCAGTACTTC
>TRBV30|16|TRBJ1-6|NA|NA
CAWQTDVSSYNSPLHF
TGTGCCTGGCAAACGGACGTGAGCTCCTATAATTCACCCCTCCACTTT
>TRBV30|14|TRBJ1-2|NA|TRBD1
CAWSGAGGASGYTF
TGTGCCTGGAGTGGGGCAGGGGGCGCGAGTGGCTACACCTTC
>TRBV6-1|14|TRBJ2-7|NA|NA
CASTRGDFSYEQYF
TGTGCCAGCACCAGGGGGGACTTCTCCTACGAGCAGTACTTC
>TRBV6-1|15|TRBJ2-3|NA|NA
CASSLPRRNTDTQYF
TGTGCCAGCAGCCTCCCCAGGCGGAACACAGATACGCAGTATTTT
>TRBV5-4|14|TRBJ1-4|NA|TRBD1
CASSRQGGFEKLFF
TGTGCCAGCAGCCGACAGGGGGGTTTTGAAAAACTGTTTTTT
>TRBV7-9|15|TRBJ1-3|NA|TRBD1
CASSQDRVSGNTIYF
TGTGCCAGCAGCCAAGACAGGGTTTCGGGAAACACCATATATTTT
>TRBV28|15|TRBJ2-1|once|TRBD2
CASSGSGRYRNEQFF
TGTGCCAGCAGTGGTTCCGGGAGGTATAGGAATGAGCAGTTCTTC
>TRBV19|15|TRBJ1-2|NA|NA
CASSPRDTANYGYTF
TGTGCCAGTAGTCCAAGGGACACAGCTAACTATGGCTACACCTTC
>TRBV30|13|TRBJ1-5|NA|NA
CAWSVRGNQPQHF
TGTGCCTGGAGTGTACGGGGGAATCAGCCCCAGCATTTT
>TRBV10-1|16|TRBJ2-6|NA|TRBD1
CATNGQGATGANVLTF
TGCGCCACAAATGGACAGGGGGCAACTGGGGCCAACGTCCTGACTTTC
>TRBV7-5|13|TRBJ2-1|NA|NA
CARSLGLAFEQFF
TGTGCCAGAAGCTTAGGCCTAGCTTTTGAGCAGTTCTTC
>TRBV18|14|TRBJ2-1|NA|TRBD1
CASSLGQGHNEQFF
TGTGCCAGCTCACTAGGACAGGGCCACAATGAGCAGTTCTTC
>TRBV10-3|15|TRBJ2-1|NA|NA
CAISESKTTRYEQFF
TGTGCCATCAGTGAGTCAAAGACAACCAGGTATGAGCAGTTCTTC
>TRBV10-2|15|TRBJ1-1|once|TRBD1
CASSESGRGVAEAFF
TGCGCCAGCAGTGAGTCAGGCAGGGGGGTCGCTGAAGCTTTCTTT
>TRBV21-1|14|TRBJ1-3|NA|NA
CASSNLGVENTIYF
TGTGCCAGCAGCAATCTGGGGGTTGAAAACACCATATATTTT
>TRBV27|12|TRBJ1-2|NA|NA
CASSLEGYGYTF
TGTGCCAGCAGTTTAGAAGGCTATGGCTACACCTTC
>TRBV12-5|13|TRBJ1-2|NA|NA
CASGLVGSRGYTF
TGTGCTAGTGGTTTGGTAGGGTCTAGAGGCTACACCTTC
>TRBV28|15|TRBJ2-1|NA|NA
CATINRQGGYNEQFF
TGTGCCACCATCAACCGACAGGGAGGCTACAATGAGCAGTTCTTC
>TRBV5-1|14|TRBJ2-3|NA|NA
CASSLGQSTDTQYF
TGCGCCAGCAGCTTAGGGCAGAGCACAGATACGCAGTATTTT
>TRBV9|15|TRBJ2-1|NA|NA
CASSVGGATHNEQFF
TGTGCCAGCAGCGTCGGAGGGGCTACCCACAATGAGCAGTTCTTC
>TRBV28|15|TRBJ1-3|NA|NA
CASSRAFSSGNTIYF
TGTGCCAGCAGTCGGGCCTTCAGCTCTGGAAACACCATATATTTT
>TRBV12-5|13|TRBJ2-1|NA|NA
CASGPSSYNEQFF
TGTGCTAGTGGGCCTAGCTCCTACAATGAGCAGTTCTTC
>TRBV4-1|17|TRBJ2-1|NA|TRBD2
CASSQGPSGRAIDEQFF
TGCGCCAGCAGCCAAGGGCCTAGCGGAAGGGCCATAGATGAGCAGTTCTTC
>TRBV5-1|14|TRBJ1-3|NA|TRBD1
CASSLDRAGNTIYF
TGCGCCAGCAGCCTAGACAGGGCTGGAAACACCATATATTTT
>TRBV29-1|15|TRBJ1-5|NA|NA
CSVGGEAGEGQPQHF
TGCAGCGTTGGGGGGGAAGCTGGTGAGGGGCAGCCCCAGCATTTT
>TRBV19|14|TRBJ1-1|NA|NA
CASRVGGHENEAFF
TGTGCCAGTAGGGTAGGGGGGCACGAGAATGAAGCTTTCTTT
>TRBV28|13|TRBJ1-5|NA|NA
CASSLQSPRPQHF
TGTGCCAGCAGCTTACAGTCGCCCAGACCCCAGCATTTT
>TRBV11-2|13|TRBJ1-3|once|NA
CASSLGQGNTIYF
TGTGCCAGCAGCTTAGGACAGGGAAACACCATATATTTT